The 6 T cell receptor beta chains below were found in one sample sequenced in a study of Graves' ophthalmopathy and Graves' hyperthyroidism. Amplifying from RNA transcripts, the study obtained TCR beta CDR3 regions. Following a first-round RT-PCR that used HTBI primers, a second-round multiplex PCR was carried out. TCRdb itself ran the multiplex PCR reads through MiXCR, one entry per CDR3 protein. The profile covers approximately 160,000 distinct CDR3 sequences, with about two fifths appearing a single time and around 9.3% taken by the ten largest. Sequencing used peripheral blood. Source of these receptors: a man aged 30-40 years with Graves' ophthalmopathy.

This clonotype has ten or more counts. The J gene is TRBJ2-5, the V gene TRBV6-5; a possible D gene is TRBD2 (6 bases). This CDR3 region has 13 residues. The V end lost 7 bases, the J end lost 2 bases, and 11 bases lay between the germline ends. CDR1 MNHEY and CDR2 SVGAGI come from the germline V gene. In nucleotides, the CDR3 is TGTGCCAGCACGCGGGGCCTTCAAGAGACCCAGTACTTC. Residues: CASTRGLQETQYF.

This chain joins TRBV30 and TRBJ2-7; TRBD1 matches at 10 bases. V lost 4 bases to trimming and J lost 2 bases; unmatched junction nucleotides: 8. This CDR3 is built from 15 residues. Germline CDR1 is GTSNPN and CDR2 is SVGIG (reference sequence). The CDR3 region has the DNA TGTGCCTGGAAAGACCGGGACAGGGGTACCTACGAGCAGTACTTC. It translates to CAWKDRDRGTYEQYF. The variable domain in full, with the rest retrieved from reference TRBV30 and TRBJ2-7, is SQTIHQWPATLVQPVGSPLSLECTVEGTSNPNLYWYRQAAGRGLQLLFYSVGIGQISSEVPQNLSASRPQDRQFILSSKKLLLSDSGFYLCAWKDRDRGTYEQYFGPGTRLTVT.

The count of this clonotype is one. This chain links TRBV7-2 with TRBJ1-5; D is ambiguous. The germline V gene has CDR1 SGHTA and CDR2 FQGNSA. Trimming removed 5 bases from V and 4 bases from J, with 6 bases in between. This CDR3 comprises 12 residues. This chain's CDR3 is CASSVENQPQHF. The CDR3 region has the DNA TGTGCCAGCAGCGTCGAGAATCAGCCCCAGCATTTT.

This clonotype has at least ten counts. In DNA, the CDR3 is TGTGCCAGCAGTCCAACCAGCCCGGGGTTAGAGCAAGAGACCCAGTACTTC. Its protein product is CASSPTSPGLEQETQYF. V is TRBV6-5 and J is TRBJ2-5; D possibly corresponds to TRBD2 (5 bases). V was pared by 5 bases and J by 2 bases, with 21 bases between. Germline V gene sequence: CDR1 MNHEY, CDR2 SVGAGI. CDR3 length: 17 amino acids.

This clonotype was observed many times. The chain joins TRBV13 to TRBJ2-7; no reliable D call. Per germline, CDR1 PRHDT and CDR2 FYEKMQ (reference sequence). V lost 2 bases, J lost 0 bases, and 8 bases lay in between. This CDR3 region has 14 residues. This CDR3 is CASSLRRSSYEQYF. CDR3 DNA sequence: TGTGCCAGCAGCTTAAGGCGGAGCTCCTACGAGCAGTACTTC. Together with reference TRBV13 and TRBJ2-7, the CDR3 gives the full variable domain: AAGVIQSPRHLIKEKRETATLKCYPIPRHDTVYWYQQGPGQDPQFLISFYEKMQSDKGSIPDRFSAQQFSDYHSELNMSSLELGDSALYFCASSLRRSSYEQYFGPGTRLTVT.

This clonotype was detected ten times or more. The CDR3 protein is CASSLRWKGRPGNTIYF. In DNA form, the CDR3 reads TGTGCCAGCAGCTTAAGGTGGAAGGGTAGGCCTGGAAACACCATATATTTT. The chain combines TRBV11-2 with TRBJ1-3; no clear D. The CDR3 runs 17 residues. Germline CDR1 and CDR2: SGHAT and FQNNGV. The V gene lost 2 bases and the J gene lost 2 bases, with 16 bases spanning the gap.